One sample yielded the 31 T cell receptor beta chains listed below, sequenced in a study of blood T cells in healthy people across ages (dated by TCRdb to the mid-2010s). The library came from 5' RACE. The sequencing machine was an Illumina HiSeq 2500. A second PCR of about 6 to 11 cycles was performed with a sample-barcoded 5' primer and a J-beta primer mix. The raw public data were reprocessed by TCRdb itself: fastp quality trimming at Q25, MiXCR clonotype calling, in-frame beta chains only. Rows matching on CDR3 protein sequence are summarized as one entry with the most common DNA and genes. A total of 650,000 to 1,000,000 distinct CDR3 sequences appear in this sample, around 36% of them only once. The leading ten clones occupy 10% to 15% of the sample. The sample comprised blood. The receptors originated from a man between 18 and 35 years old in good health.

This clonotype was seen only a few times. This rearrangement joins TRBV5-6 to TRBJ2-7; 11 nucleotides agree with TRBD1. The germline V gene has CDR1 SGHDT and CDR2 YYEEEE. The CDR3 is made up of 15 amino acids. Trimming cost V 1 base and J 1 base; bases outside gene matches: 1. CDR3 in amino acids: CASSLRDRGSYEQYF. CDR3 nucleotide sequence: TGTGCCAGCAGCTTGCGGGACAGGGGGTCCTACGAGCAGTACTTC.

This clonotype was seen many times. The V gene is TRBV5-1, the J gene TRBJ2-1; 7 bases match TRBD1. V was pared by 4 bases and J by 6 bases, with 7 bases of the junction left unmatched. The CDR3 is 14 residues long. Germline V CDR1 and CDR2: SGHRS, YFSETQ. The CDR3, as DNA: TGCGCCAGCAGCCCCAGGACAGGTGGCAATGAGCAGTTCTTC. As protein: CASSPRTGGNEQFF.

The CDR3 spells CASSADRSWEAFF. In DNA, the CDR3 is TGTGCCAGCAGCGCGGACAGGTCCTGGGAAGCTTTCTTT. This sequence joins TRBV5-6 and TRBJ1-1; 7 bases agree with TRBD1. Trimming cost V 4 bases and J 8 bases; bases outside gene matches: 8. Germline CDR1 is SGHDT and CDR2 is YYEEEE. The CDR3 contains 13 residues.

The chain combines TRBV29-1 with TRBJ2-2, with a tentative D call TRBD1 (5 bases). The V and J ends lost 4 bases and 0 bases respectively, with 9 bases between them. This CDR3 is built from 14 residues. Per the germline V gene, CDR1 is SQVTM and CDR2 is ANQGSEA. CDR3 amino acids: CSVGTGPNTGELFF. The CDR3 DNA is TGCAGCGTTGGCACAGGTCCGAACACCGGGGAGCTGTTTTTT.

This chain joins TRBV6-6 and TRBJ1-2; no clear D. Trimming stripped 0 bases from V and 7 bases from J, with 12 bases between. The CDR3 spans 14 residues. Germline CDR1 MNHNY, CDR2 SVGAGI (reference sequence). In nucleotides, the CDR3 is TGTGCCAGCAGTTACTCGCCACAGATTCGTGGCTACACCTTC. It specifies CASSYSPQIRGYTF.

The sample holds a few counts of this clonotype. The CDR3, as DNA: TGTGCCAGCAGTGAAGTTTGGGGCACAATGGAAAAACTGTTTTTT. This sequence encodes CASSEVWGTMEKLFF. The rearrangement joins TRBV6-1 to TRBJ1-4, with D maybe TRBD1 (5 bases). Per germline, CDR1 MNHNS and CDR2 SASEGT. Trimming removed 1 base from V and 8 bases from J, with 14 bases in between. The CDR3 covers 15 residues.

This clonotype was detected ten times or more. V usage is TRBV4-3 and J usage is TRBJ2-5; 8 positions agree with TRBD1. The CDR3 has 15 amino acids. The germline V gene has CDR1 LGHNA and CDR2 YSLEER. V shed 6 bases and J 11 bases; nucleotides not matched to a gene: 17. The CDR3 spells CASSQGQVGANEQYF. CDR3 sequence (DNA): TGCGCCAGCAGTCAGGGACAGGTGGGAGCCAATGAGCAGTACTTC.

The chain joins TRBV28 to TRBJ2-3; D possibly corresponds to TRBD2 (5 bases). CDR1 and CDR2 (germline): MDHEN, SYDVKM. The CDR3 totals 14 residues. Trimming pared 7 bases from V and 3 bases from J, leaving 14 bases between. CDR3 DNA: TGTGCCAGCACCCGGGTGGAGGTAACAGATACGCAGTATTTT. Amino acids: CASTRVEVTDTQYF.

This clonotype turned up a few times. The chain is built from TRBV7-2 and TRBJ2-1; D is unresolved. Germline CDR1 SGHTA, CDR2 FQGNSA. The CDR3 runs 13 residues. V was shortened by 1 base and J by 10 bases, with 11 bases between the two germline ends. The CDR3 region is CASSLGWSPEQFF. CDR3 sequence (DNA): TGTGCCAGCAGCTTAGGATGGAGTCCGGAGCAGTTCTTC.

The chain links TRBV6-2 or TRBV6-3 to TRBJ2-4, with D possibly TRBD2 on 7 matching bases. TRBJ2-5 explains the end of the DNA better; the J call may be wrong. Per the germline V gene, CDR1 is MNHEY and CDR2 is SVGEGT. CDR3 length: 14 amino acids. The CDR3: CASSYVRGGETQYF. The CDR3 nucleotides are TGTGCCAGCAGTTACGTCAGGGGAGGGGAGACCCAGTACTTC.

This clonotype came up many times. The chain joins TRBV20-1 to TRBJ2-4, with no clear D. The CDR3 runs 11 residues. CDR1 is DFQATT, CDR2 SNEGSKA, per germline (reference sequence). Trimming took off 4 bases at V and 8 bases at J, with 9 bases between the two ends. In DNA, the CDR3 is TGCAGTGCTAAGAGAGGTGACATTCAGTACTTC. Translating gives CSAKRGDIQYF.

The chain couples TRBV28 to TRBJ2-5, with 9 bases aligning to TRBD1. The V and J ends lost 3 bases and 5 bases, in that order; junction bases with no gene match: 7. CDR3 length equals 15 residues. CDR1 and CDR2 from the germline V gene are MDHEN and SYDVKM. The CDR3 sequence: CASSFTGTGKETQYF. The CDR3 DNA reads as TGTGCCAGCAGTTTCACCGGGACAGGGAAGGAGACCCAGTACTTC.

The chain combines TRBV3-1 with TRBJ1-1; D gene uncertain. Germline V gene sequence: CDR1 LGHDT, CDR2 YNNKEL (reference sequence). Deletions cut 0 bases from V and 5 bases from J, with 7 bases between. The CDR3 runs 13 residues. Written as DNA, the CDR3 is TGTGCCAGCAGCCAAGAGGCGGAAACTGAAGCTTTCTTT. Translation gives CASSQEAETEAFF.

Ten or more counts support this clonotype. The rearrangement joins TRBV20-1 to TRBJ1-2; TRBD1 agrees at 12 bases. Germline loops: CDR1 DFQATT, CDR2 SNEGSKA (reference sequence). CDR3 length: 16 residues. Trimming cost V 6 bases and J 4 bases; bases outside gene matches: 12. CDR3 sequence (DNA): TGCAGTGCCGCCGGGACAGGGGGCCTTACTACCTATGGCTACACCTTC. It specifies CSAAGTGGLTTYGYTF.

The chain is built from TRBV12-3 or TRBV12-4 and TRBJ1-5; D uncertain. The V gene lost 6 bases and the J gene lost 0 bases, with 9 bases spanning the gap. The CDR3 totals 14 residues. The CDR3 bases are TGTGCCAGCAGGTCGGGCCTTAGCAATCAGCCCCAGCATTTT. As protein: CASRSGLSNQPQHF.

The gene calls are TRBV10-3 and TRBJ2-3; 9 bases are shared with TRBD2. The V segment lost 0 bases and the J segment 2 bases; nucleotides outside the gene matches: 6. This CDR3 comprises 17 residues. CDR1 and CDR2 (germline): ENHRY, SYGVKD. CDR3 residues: CAISESPASGDTDTQYF. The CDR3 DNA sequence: TGTGCCATCAGTGAGTCCCCGGCTAGCGGGGACACAGATACGCAGTATTTT.

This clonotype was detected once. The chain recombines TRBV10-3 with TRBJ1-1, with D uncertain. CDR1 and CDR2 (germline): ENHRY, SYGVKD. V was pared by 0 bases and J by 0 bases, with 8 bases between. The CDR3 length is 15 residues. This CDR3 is CAISESTTLNTEAFF. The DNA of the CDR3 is TGTGCCATCAGTGAGTCGACAACGTTGAACACTGAAGCTTTCTTT.

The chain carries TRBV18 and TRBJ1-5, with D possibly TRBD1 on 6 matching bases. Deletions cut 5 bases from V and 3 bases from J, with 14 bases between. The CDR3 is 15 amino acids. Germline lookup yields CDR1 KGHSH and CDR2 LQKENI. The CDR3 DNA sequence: TGTGCCAGCTCATCGGAACAGGGTTCCAATCAGCCCCAGCATTTT. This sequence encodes CASSSEQGSNQPQHF.

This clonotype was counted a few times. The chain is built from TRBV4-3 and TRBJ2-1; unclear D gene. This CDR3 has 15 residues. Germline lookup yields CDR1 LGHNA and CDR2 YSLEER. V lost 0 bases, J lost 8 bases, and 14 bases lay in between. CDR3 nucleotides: TGCGCCAGCAGCCAAGATCGGGCTGTATTGGATGAGCAGTTCTTC. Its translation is CASSQDRAVLDEQFF.

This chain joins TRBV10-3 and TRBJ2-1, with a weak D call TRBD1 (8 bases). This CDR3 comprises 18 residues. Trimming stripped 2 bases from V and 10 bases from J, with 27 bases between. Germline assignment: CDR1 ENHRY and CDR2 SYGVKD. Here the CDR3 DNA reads TGTGCCATCAGTGAGGATACAGGGGGGGACCCATGGACGGTGGAGCAGTTCTTC. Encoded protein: CAISEDTGGDPWTVEQFF.

CDR3 nucleotide sequence: TGCAGTGCTAGAGATAGCGGACAACGCCACAATGAGCAGTTCTTC. It encodes CSARDSGQRHNEQFF. J is TRBJ2-1 and V is TRBV20-1; D possibly corresponds to TRBD2 (6 bases). This CDR3 comprises 15 residues. The germline CDR1 and CDR2 sequences are DFQATT and SNEGSKA (reference sequence). V gave up 0 bases and J gave up 5 bases, with 14 bases separating them.

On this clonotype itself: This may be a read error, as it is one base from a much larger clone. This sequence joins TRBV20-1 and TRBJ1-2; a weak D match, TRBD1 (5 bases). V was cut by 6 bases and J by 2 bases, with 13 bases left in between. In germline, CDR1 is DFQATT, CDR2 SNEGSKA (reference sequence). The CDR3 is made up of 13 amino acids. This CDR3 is CSAATGVNYGYTF. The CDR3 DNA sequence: TGCAGTGCCGCGACGGGGGTCAACTATGGCTACACCTTC.

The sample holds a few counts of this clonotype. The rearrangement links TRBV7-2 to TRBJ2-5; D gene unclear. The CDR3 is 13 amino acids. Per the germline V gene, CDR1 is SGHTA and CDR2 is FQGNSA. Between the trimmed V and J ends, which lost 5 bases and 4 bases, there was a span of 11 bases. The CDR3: CASSLDAPETQYF. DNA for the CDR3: TGTGCCAGCAGCCTCGACGCACCAGAGACCCAGTACTTC.

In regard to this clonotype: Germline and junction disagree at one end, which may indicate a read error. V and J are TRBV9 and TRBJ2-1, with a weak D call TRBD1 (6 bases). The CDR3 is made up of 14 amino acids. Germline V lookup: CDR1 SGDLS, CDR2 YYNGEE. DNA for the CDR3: TGTGCCAGCAGCACCACAGGGACCTACAATGAGCGGTTCTTC. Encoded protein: CASSTTGTYNERFF.

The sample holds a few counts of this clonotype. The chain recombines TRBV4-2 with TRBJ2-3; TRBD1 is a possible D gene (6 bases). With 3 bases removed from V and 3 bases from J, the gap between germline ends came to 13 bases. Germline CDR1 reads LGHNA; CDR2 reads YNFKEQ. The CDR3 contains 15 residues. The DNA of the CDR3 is TGTGCCAGCAGCCAGACAGGTCCCGTTACAGATACGCAGTATTTT. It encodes CASSQTGPVTDTQYF.

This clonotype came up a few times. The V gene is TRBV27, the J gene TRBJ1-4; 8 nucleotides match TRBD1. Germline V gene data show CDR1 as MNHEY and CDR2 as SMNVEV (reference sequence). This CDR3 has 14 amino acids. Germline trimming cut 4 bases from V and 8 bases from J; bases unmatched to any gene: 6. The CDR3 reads CASSSVSGGEKLFF. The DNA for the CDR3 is TGTGCCAGCAGTTCGGTTTCAGGGGGCGAAAAACTGTTTTTT.

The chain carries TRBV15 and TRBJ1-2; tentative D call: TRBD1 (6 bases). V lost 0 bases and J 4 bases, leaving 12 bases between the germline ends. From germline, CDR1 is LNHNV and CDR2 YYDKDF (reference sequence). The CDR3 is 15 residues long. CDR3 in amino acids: CATSRESGQLYGYTF. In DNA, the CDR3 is TGTGCCACCAGCAGAGAGTCGGGACAACTCTATGGCTACACCTTC.

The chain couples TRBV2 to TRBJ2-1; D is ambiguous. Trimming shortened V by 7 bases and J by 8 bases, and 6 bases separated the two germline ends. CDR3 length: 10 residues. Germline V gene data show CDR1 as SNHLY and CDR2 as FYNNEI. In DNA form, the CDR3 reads TGTGCCAGCAAGGTGTATGAGCAGTTCTTC. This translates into CASKVYEQFF.

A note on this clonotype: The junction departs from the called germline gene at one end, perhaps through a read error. CDR3: CTSSTQGSRYTF. CDR3 coding DNA: TGTACCAGCAGCACTCAGGGTTCCCGCTACACCTTC. V gene TRBV9 combines with J gene TRBJ1-2, with TRBD1 as a possible D gene (5 bases). Germline values: CDR1 SGDLS, CDR2 YYNGEE. CDR3 length: 12 residues.

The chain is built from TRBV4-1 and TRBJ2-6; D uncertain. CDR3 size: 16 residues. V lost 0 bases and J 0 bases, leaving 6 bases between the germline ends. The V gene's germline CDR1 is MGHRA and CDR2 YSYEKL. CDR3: CASSQDVNSGANVLTF. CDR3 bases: TGCGCCAGCAGCCAAGATGTGAACTCTGGGGCCAACGTCCTGACTTTC.

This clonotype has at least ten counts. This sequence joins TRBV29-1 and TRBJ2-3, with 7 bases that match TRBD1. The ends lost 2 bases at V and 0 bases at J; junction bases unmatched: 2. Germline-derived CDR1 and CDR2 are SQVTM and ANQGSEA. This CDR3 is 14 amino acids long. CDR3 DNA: TGCAGCGTTGAACACAGGGGAAGCACAGATACGCAGTATTTT. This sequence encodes CSVEHRGSTDTQYF.